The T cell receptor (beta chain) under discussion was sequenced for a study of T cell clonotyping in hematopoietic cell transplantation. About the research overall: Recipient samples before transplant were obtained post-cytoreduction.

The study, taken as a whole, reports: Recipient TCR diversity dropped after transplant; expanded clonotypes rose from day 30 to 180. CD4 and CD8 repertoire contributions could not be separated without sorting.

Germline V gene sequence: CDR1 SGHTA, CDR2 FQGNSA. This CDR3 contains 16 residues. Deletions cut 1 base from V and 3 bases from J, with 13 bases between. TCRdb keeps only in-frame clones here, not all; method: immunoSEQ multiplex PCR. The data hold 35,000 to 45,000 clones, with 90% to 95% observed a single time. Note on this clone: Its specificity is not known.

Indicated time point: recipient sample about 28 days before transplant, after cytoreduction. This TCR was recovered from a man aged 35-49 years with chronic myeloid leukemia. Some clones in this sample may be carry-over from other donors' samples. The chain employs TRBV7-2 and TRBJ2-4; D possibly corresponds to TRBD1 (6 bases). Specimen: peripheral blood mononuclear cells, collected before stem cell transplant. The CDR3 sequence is CASSLGAGDGKNIQYF. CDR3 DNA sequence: TGTGCCAGCAGCTTAGGCGCAGGGGATGGCAAAAACATTCAGTACTTC.